The TCR beta chain under discussion was sequenced for a study of beta chain features in type 1 diabetes. The entirety of the isolated RNA underwent reverse transcription, so expressed TCRB transcripts were sequenced. Clones were read by immunoSEQ multiplex PCR, and TCRdb kept only the in-frame ones, dropping some. The sample consists of approximately 140,000 clones, 6.9% of them appearing once. The CDR3 runs 12 residues. V dropped 4 bases and J dropped 10 bases, with 11 bases sitting between them. CDR1 and CDR2 from the germline V gene are MNHNY and SVGAGI (reference sequence). This clone has a count of ten or more. Its specificity is unknown. Study conclusions and caveats: Patients' naive, central memory and regulatory TCRB repertoires appeared more alike than those of healthy donors.

The sequencing sample was made of central memory CD4+ T cells from blood. The TCR was taken from a woman under 40 in good health. The chain uses TRBV6-6 and TRBJ2-1; tentatively, D is TRBD2 (5 bases). CDR3 nucleotide sequence: TGTGCCAGCAGTTTCGGAGGCCAGGAGCAGTTCTTC. Amino acid sequence: CASSFGGQEQFF.